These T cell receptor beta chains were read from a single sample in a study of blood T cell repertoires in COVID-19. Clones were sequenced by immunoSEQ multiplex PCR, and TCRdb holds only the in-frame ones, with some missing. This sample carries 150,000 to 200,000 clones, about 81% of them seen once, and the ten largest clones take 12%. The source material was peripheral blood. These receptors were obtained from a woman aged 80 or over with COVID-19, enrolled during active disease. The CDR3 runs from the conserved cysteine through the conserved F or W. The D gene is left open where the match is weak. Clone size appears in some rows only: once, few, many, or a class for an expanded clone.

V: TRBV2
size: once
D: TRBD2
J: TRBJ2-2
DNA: TGTGCCAGCAGTGTTTTAAGGCTAGCGGGAGACACCGGGGAGCTGTTTTTT
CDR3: CASSVLRLAGDTGELFF

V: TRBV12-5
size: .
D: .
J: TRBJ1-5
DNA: TGTGCTAGTGGTCCGAATCAGCCCCAGCATTTT
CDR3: CASGPNQPQHF

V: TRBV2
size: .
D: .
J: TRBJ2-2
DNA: TGTGCCACCCTACCGGACAGTAACACCGGGGAGCTGTTTTTT
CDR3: CATLPDSNTGELFF

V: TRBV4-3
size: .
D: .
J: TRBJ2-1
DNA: TGCGCCAGCAGCCAATCATCGGTTGCTAGCCTCGGTGAGCAGTTCTTC
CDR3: CASSQSSVASLGEQFF

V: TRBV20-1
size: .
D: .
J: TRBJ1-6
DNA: TGCAGTGCTAGTAACCCGGGACACAATTCACCCCTCCACTTT
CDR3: CSASNPGHNSPLHF

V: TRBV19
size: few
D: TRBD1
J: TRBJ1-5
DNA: TGTGCCAGTAGAGCGGGACAGGTCGTTCAGCCCCAGCATTTT
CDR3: CASRAGQVVQPQHF

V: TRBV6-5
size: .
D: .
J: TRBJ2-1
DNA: TGTGCCAGCAGTTACTCGTATACAGTCTCCTACAATGAGCAGTTCTTC
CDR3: CASSYSYTVSYNEQFF

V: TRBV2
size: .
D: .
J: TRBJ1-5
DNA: TGTGCCAGCGGTCCCAGGGTTCAGCCCCAGCATTTT
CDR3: CASGPRVQPQHF

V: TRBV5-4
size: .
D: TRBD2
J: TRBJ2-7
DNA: TGTGCCAGCAGCAAAAAAGCGGGAGTGGATTACGAGCAGTACTTC
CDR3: CASSKKAGVDYEQYF

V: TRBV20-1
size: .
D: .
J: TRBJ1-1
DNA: TGCAGTGCTAGTCGCCCAGGGCCTATGAACACTGAAGCTTTCTTT
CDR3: CSASRPGPMNTEAFF

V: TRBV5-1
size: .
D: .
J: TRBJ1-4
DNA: TGCGCCAGCAGCTTGGGTGGTAATCTAGGTGAAAAACTGTTTTTT
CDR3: CASSLGGNLGEKLFF

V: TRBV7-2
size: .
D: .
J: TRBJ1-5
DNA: TGTGCCAGCAGCTTAGGTTGGGGGGGCAATCAGCCCCAGCATTTT
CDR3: CASSLGWGGNQPQHF

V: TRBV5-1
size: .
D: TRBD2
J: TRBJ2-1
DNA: TGCGCCAGCAGCTCGGGACTAGCGGGAGGCGGGGTGGATGAGCAGTTCTTC
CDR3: CASSSGLAGGGVDEQFF

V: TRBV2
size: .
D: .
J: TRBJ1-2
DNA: TGTGCCAGCACAGGAATCTATGGCTACACCTTC
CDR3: CASTGIYGYTF

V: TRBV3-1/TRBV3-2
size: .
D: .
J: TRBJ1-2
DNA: TGTGCCAGCAGCCAGGGACCGGGGGAGGGCTATGGCTACACCTTC
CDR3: CASSQGPGEGYGYTF

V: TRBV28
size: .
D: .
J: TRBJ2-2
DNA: TGTGCCAGCAGTTTCGGGTCCGGGAGTCCCGCCGGGGAGCTGTTTTTT
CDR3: CASSFGSGSPAGELFF

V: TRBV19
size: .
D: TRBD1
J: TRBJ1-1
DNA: TGTGCCAGTAGTATTTACAGGGGGCCATGGACTGAAGCTTTCTTT
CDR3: CASSIYRGPWTEAFF

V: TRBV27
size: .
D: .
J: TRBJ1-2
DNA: TGTGCCAGCAGTTTCGCGGACGGCCGGGGGGGCTACACCTTC
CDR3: CASSFADGRGGYTF

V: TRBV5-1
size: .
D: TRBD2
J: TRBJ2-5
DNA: TGCGCCAGCAGTTCAGCGGGAGAAGGGGAGACCCAGTACTTC
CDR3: CASSSAGEGETQYF

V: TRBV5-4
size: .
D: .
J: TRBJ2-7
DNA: TGTGCCAGCAGTCTAAGGACAGTAAGTTACGAGCAGTACTTC
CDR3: CASSLRTVSYEQYF

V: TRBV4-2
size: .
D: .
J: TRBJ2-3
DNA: TGTGCCAGCAGCCAACCCCGGACAGTTCTAGGCACAGATACGCAGTATTTT
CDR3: CASSQPRTVLGTDTQYF

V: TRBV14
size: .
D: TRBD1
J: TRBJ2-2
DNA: TGTGCCAGCAGCCGGGGACAGGGGGACACCGGGGAGCTGTTTTTT
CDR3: CASSRGQGDTGELFF

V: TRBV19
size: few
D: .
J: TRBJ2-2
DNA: TGTGCCAGTAGTATTGGGACGACGGGGGTGAGGGAGCTGTTTTTT
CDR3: CASSIGTTGVRELFF

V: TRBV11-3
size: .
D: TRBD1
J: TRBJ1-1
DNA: TGTGCCAGCACCCGGTTTCGGGACAGGGAAGCTTTCTTT
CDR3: CASTRFRDREAFF

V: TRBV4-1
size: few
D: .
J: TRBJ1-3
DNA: TGCGCCAGCAGCCAAGATTGGCCCCTGACATACTTGGGAAACACCATATATTTT
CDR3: CASSQDWPLTYLGNTIYF

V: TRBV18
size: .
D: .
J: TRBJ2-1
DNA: TGTGCCAGCTCGAATAACGCGGGGAGTAAGTATGAGCAGTTCTTC
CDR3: CASSNNAGSKYEQFF

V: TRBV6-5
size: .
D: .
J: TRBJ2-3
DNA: TGTGCCAGCAGTAGCCCCGGCACAGATACGCAGTATTTT
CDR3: CASSSPGTDTQYF

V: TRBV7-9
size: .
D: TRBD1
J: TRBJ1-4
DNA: TGTGCCAGCAGCCACGACAGGGGCCCGAATCTAGAAAAACTGTTTTTT
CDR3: CASSHDRGPNLEKLFF

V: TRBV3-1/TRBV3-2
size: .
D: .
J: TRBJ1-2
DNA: TGTGCCAGCAGCCAAGGGACAAATAACTATGGCTACACCTTC
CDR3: CASSQGTNNYGYTF

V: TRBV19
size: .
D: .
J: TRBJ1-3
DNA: TGTGCCAGTAGTATTTGGCAGAAAAAATTCTCTGGAAACACCATATATTTT
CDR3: CASSIWQKKFSGNTIYF

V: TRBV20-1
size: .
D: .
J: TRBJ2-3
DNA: TGCAGTGCTAGTAGACAGAGTAGCACAGATACGCAGTATTTT
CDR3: CSASRQSSTDTQYF